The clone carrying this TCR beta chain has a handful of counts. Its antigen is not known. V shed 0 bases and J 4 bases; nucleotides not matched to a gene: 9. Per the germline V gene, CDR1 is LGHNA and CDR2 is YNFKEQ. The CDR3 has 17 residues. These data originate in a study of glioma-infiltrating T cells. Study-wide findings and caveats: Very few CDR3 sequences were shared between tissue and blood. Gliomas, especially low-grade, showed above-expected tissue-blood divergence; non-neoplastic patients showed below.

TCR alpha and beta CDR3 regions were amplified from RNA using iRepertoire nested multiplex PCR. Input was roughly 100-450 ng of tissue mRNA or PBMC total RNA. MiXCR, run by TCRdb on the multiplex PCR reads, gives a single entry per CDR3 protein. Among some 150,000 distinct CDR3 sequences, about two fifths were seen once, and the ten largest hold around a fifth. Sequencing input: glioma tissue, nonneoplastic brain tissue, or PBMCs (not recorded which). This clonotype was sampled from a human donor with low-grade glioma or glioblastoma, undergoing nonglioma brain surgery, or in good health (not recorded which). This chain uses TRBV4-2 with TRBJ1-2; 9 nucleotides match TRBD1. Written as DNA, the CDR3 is TGTGCCAGCAGCCAAGAAAGCGGGACAGGGATTCTCTATGGCTACACCTTC. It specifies CASSQESGTGILYGYTF.